This TCR beta chain emerged from a study of CD8+CD57+ T cells in acquired aplastic anemia. This CDR3 comprises 16 residues. Germline values: CDR1 SGHRS, CDR2 YFSETQ. V dropped 0 bases and J dropped 6; count of bases not matched to a gene: 7. This clonotype was seen many times. Template material for TCR beta VDJ and CDR3 profiling consisted of genomic DNA. Each CDR3 protein gets one entry after TCRdb re-called the reads with MiXCR. The sample has approximately 160,000 distinct CDR3 sequences; more than 45% are singletons. Selection for sequencing was limited to patients who had shown CD8+CD57+ cell expansion by flow cytometry.

The source of this sequence is a human donor with aplastic anemia. V gene TRBV5-1 combines with J gene TRBJ2-7; 12 bases line up with TRBD2. The sequenced sample was sorted CD4+, CD8+, or CD8+CD57+ T cells (not recorded which) from PBMCs. CDR3 sequence: CASSLGRLAGVSEQYV. In DNA form, the CDR3 reads TGCGCCAGCAGCTTGGGTAGACTAGCGGGAGTAAGCGAGCAGTACGTC.